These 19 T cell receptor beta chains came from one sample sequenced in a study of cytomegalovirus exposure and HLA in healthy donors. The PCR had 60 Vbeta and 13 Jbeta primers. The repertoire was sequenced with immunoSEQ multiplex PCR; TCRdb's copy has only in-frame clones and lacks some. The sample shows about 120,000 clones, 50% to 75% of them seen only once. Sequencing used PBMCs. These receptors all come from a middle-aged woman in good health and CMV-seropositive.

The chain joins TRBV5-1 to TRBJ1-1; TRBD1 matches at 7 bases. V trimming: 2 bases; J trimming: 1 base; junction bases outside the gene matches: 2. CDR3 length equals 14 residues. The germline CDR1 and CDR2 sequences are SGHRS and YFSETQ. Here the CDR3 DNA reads TGCGCCAGCAGCTTTTGGACAGGGAACACTGAAGCTTTCTTT. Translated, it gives CASSFWTGNTEAFF.

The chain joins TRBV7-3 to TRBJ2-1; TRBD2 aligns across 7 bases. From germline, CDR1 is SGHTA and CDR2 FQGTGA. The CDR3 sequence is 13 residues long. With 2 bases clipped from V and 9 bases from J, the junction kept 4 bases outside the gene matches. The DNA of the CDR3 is TGTGCCAGCAGCTTACCGGGGGGTAGTGAGCAGTTCTTC. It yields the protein CASSLPGGSEQFF.

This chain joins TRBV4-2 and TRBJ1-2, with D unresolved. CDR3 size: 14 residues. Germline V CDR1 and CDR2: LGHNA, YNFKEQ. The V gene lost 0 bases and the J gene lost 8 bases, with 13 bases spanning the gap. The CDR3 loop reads CASSQDAAGSGYTF. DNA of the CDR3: TGTGCCAGCAGCCAAGATGCAGCGGGAAGCGGCTACACCTTC.

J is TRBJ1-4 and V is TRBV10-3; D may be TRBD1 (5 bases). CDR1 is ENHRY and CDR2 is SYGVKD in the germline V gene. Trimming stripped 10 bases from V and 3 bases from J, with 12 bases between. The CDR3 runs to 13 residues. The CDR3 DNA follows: TGTGCCACCGCCGCGGGGGCTAATGAAAAACTGTTTTTT. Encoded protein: CATAAGANEKLFF.

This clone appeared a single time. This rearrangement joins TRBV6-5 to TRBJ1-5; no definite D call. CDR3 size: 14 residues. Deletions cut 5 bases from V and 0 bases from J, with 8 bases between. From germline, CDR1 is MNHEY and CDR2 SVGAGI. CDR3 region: CASSEWPSNQPQHF. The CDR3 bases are TGTGCCAGCAGTGAATGGCCTAGCAATCAGCCCCAGCATTTT.

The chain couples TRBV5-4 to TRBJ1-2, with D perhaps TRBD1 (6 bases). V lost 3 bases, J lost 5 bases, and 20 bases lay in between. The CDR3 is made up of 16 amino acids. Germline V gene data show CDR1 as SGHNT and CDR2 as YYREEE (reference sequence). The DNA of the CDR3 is TGTGCCAGCAGCTCCAAGATCAGGGCAGGGGAATATGGCTACACCTTC. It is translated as CASSSKIRAGEYGYTF.

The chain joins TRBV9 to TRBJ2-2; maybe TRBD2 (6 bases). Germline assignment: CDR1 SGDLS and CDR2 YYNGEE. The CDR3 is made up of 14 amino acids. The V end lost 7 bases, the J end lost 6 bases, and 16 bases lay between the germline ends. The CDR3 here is CASARGGEAGELFF. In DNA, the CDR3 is TGTGCCAGCGCGCGGGGCGGGGAGGCCGGGGAGCTGTTTTTT.

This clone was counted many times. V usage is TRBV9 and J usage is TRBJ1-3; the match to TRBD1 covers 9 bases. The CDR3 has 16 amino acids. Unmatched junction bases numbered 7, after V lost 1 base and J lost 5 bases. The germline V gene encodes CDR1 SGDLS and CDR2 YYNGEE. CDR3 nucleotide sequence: TGTGCCAGCAGCGTATACCGGGACAGGGATAGAAACACCATATATTTT. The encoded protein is CASSVYRDRDRNTIYF.

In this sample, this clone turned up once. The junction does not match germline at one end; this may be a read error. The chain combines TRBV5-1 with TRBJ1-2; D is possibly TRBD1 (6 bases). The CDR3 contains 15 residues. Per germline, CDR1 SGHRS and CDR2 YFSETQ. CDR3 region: CASSLVGGADYGYPF. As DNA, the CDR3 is TGCGCCAGCAGCTTGGTAGGGGGGGCCGACTATGGCTACCCCTTC.

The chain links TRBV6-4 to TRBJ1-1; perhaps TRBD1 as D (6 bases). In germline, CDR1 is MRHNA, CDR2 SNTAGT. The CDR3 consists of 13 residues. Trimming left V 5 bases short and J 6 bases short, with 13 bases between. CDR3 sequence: CASSPRGSSEAFF. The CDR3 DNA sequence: TGTGCCAGCAGTCCCAGGGGAAGCTCTGAAGCTTTCTTT.

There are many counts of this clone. The CDR3 is CASSEEGTLAAEQFF. CDR3 sequence (DNA): TGTGCCAGCAGTGAAGAAGGAACCCTAGCGGCTGAGCAGTTCTTC. J is TRBJ2-1 and V is TRBV6-1; 7 bases map to TRBD2. CDR1 and CDR2 from the germline V gene are MNHNS and SASEGT. After removal of 1 base from V and 9 bases from J, the junction contained 9 bases not matched to a gene. This CDR3 is 15 amino acids long.

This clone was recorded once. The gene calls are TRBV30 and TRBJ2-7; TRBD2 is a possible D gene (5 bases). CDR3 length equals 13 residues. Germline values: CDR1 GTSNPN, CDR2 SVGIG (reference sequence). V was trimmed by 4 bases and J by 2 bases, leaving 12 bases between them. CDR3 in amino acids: CAWTGIPTYEQYF. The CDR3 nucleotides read TGTGCCTGGACCGGGATTCCTACCTACGAGCAGTACTTC.

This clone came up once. The CDR3 protein is CASSVALAGARYNEQFF. In DNA, the CDR3 is TGTGCCAGCAGCGTAGCCCTGGCGGGGGCGAGATACAATGAGCAGTTCTTC. The V call is TRBV9, the J call TRBJ2-1; the D gene is possibly TRBD2 (7 bases). The germline CDR1 and CDR2 sequences are SGDLS and YYNGEE. The CDR3 has 17 amino acids. The V end lost 0 bases, the J end lost 4 bases, and 17 bases lay between the germline ends.

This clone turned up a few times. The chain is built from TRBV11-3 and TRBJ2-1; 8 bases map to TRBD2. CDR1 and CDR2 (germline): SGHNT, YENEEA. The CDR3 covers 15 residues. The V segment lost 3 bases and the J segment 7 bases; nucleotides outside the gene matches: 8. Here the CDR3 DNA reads TGTGCCAGCAGCTTGAGTACTAGCGGAGGGAATGAGCAGTTCTTC. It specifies CASSLSTSGGNEQFF. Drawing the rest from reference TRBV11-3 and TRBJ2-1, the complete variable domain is EAGVVQSPRYKIIEKKQPVAFWCNPISGHNTLYWYLQNLGQGPELLIRYENEEAVDDSQLPKDRFSAERLKGVDSTLKIQPAELGDSAVYLCASSLSTSGGNEQFFGPGTRLTVL.

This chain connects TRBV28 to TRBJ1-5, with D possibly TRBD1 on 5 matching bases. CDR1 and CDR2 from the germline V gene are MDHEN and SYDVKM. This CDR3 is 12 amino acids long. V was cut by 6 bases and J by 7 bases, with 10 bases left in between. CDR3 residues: CASRVKGQPQHF. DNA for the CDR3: TGTGCCAGCAGAGTTAAGGGGCAGCCCCAGCATTTT.

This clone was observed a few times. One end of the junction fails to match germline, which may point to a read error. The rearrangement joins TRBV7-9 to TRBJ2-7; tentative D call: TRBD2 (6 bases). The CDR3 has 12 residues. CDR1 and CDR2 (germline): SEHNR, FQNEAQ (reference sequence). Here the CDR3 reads CSSSLGLGEQYF. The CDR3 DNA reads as TGTTCCAGCAGCCTGGGACTTGGCGAGCAGTACTTC.

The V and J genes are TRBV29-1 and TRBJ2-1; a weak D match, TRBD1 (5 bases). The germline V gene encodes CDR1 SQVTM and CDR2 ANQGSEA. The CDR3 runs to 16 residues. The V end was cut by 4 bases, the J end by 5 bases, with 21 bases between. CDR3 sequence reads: CSVAARTPLPDNEQFF. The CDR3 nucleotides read TGCAGCGTTGCCGCTCGGACACCACTCCCCGACAATGAGCAGTTCTTC.

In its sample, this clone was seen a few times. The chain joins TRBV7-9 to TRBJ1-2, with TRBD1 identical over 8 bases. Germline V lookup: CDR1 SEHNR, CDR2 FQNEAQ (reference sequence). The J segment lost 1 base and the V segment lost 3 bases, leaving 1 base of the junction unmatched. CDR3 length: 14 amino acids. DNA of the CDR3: TGTGCCAGCAGCTTCGACAGGGGTAACTATGGCTACACCTTC. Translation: CASSFDRGNYGYTF.

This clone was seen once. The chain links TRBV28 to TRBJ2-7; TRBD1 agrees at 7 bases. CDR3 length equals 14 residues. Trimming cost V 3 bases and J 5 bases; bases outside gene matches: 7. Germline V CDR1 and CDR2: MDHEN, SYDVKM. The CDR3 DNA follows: TGTGCCAGCAGTTTGGGGCAGGGGGTGGACGAGCAGTACTTC. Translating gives CASSLGQGVDEQYF.